A single sample gave rise to the 18 T cell receptor beta chains below, sequenced in a study of cytomegalovirus exposure and HLA in healthy donors. 60 Vbeta and 13 Jbeta primers were used in PCR. TCRdb keeps only in-frame clones here, not all; method: immunoSEQ multiplex PCR. The table records approximately 150,000 clones, roughly 70% of them present only once. The source material was PBMCs. The origin of the receptors is a male donor in good health and CMV-seronegative.

The chain combines TRBV6-5 with TRBJ2-7, with a weak D call TRBD2 (7 bases). This CDR3 is built from 14 residues. From germline, CDR1 is MNHEY and CDR2 SVGAGI. V lost 5 bases to trimming and J lost 4 bases, with 15 bases between them. This chain's CDR3 is CASSPRGGRYEQYF. The CDR3 DNA sequence: TGTGCCAGCAGTCCCAGGGGCGGGAGATACGAGCAGTACTTC.

The chain couples TRBV5-1 to TRBJ2-7, with 9 bases identical to TRBD1. Per germline, CDR1 SGHRS and CDR2 YFSETQ. The CDR3 runs to 17 residues. Trimming at V came to 5 bases and at J to 6 bases, leaving 18 bases not matched to a gene. The CDR3, as DNA: TGCGCCAGCAGTACGGGTACCGGGGGACAGGGTGGCGGCGAGCAGTACTTC. This translates into CASSTGTGGQGGGEQYF.

The V gene is TRBV19, the J gene TRBJ1-1; D is unresolved. V was trimmed by 5 bases and J by 4 bases, leaving 8 bases between them. The CDR3 contains 12 residues. The germline CDR1 and CDR2 sequences are LNHDA and SQIVND (reference sequence). The CDR3 DNA reads as TGTGCCAGTAGTTCCGGGTTCACTGAAGCTTTCTTT. This codes for CASSSGFTEAFF.

This clone was seen once. The junction shows a germline mismatch at one end, possibly a read error. The same CDR3 arises from other DNA sequences in this sample as well. The chain carries TRBV5-6 and TRBJ2-2, with 9 bases fitting TRBD1. This CDR3 has 17 residues. Germline assignment: CDR1 SGHDT and CDR2 YYEEEE. Here the CDR3 reads CASSLGPGTGYTGELFF. The CDR3 nucleotides are TGCGCCAGCAGCTTGGGACCCGGGACAGGGTACACCGGGGAGCTGTTTTTT.

This clone has a handful of counts. This chain joins TRBV19 and TRBJ1-2; no firm D call. The CDR3 runs to 13 residues. Germline V CDR1 and CDR2: LNHDA, SQIVND (reference sequence). V was cut by 4 bases and J by 7 bases, with 13 bases left in between. CDR3 nucleotide sequence: TGTGCCAGTAGTACCCAGGAGGCGGGTGGCTACACCTTC. This gives the protein CASSTQEAGGYTF.

The rearrangement links TRBV19 to TRBJ1-6; 8 nucleotides line up with TRBD1. This CDR3 is 13 amino acids long. The J segment lost 10 bases and the V segment lost 7 bases, leaving 6 bases of the junction unmatched. Germline CDR1 is LNHDA and CDR2 is SQIVND (reference sequence). Here the CDR3 reads CASTLTGDSPLHF. The CDR3 nucleotides read TGTGCCAGTACCCTGACAGGGGACTCACCCCTCCACTTT.

The genes are TRBV20-1 and TRBJ2-7; the D gene is possibly TRBD1 (6 bases). The germline V and J ends were trimmed by 3 bases and 4 bases, with 7 bases remaining between them. Germline CDR1 and CDR2: DFQATT and SNEGSKA (reference sequence). This CDR3 spans 11 amino acids. The CDR3 DNA reads TGCAGTGCTAGTAGGGGGTACGAGCAGTACTTC. It translates to CSASRGYEQYF.

The genes are TRBV7-2 and TRBJ2-4; 10 nucleotides agree with TRBD1. The CDR3 runs to 15 residues. Per germline, CDR1 SGHTA and CDR2 FQGNSA. The junction had 8 bases not matched to a gene; V was cut back by 5 bases and J by 7 bases. CDR3: CASSPRQGATNIQYF. For the CDR3, the DNA is TGTGCCAGCAGCCCTAGACAGGGGGCGACGAACATTCAGTACTTC.

V is TRBV29-1 and J is TRBJ1-1, with TRBD1 matching 8 bases. With V trimmed by 8 bases and J by 7 bases, 12 bases remained unmatched. The CDR3 loop spans 13 amino acids. Per the germline V gene, CDR1 is SQVTM and CDR2 is ANQGSEA. Here the CDR3 reads CSLRQGPLSEAFF. The DNA of the CDR3 is TGCAGCCTACGACAGGGGCCTCTTAGTGAAGCTTTCTTT.

This chain links TRBV19 with TRBJ2-2; 11 positions agree with TRBD1. J was trimmed by 4 bases and V by 3 bases; bases with no gene match: 13. This CDR3 spans 19 amino acids. Germline CDR1 reads LNHDA; CDR2 reads SQIVND (reference sequence). The DNA of the CDR3 is TGTGCCAGTAGTATGGAATTAGGAGGGACAGGGGGAGGCACCGGGGAGCTGTTTTTT. Its protein is CASSMELGGTGGGTGELFF.

The J gene is TRBJ1-2, the V gene TRBV7-2, with TRBD1 matching 7 bases. The CDR3 has 16 amino acids. The germline CDR1 and CDR2 sequences are SGHTA and FQGNSA. The J segment lost 3 bases and the V segment lost 4 bases, leaving 11 bases of the junction unmatched. The CDR3 is CASSSSLRGSDYGYTF. In DNA form, the CDR3 reads TGTGCCAGCAGCTCGTCCCTCAGGGGGTCGGACTATGGCTACACCTTC. Full variable domain (outside the CDR3, taken from reference TRBV7-2 and TRBJ1-2): GAGVSQSPSNKVTEKGKDVELRCDPISGHTALYWYRQSLGQGLEFLIYFQGNSAPDKSGLPSDRFSAERTGGSVSTLTIQRTQQEDSAVYLCASSSSLRGSDYGYTFGSGTRLTVV.

This clone has just a few counts. The chain combines TRBV2 with TRBJ2-7; TRBD1 matches at 9 bases. V lost 6 bases and J lost 3; bases outside the gene matches: 3. The CDR3 runs to 13 residues. Germline-derived CDR1 and CDR2 are SNHLY and FYNNEI. The CDR3 loop reads CASSRDRDYEQYF. The CDR3 DNA is TGTGCCAGCAGCCGGGACAGGGACTACGAGCAGTACTTC.

This clone was observed once. This chain connects TRBV7-8 to TRBJ2-1, with TRBD1 matching 9 bases. Germline CDR1 reads SGHVS; CDR2 reads FQNEAQ. The CDR3 sequence is 16 residues long. Losses at the gene ends were 4 bases for V and 2 bases for J; bases not matched to a gene: 6. CDR3 nucleotides: TGTGCCAGCAGCTCCCGGGACAGGGATACCTACAATGAGCAGTTCTTC. It yields the protein CASSSRDRDTYNEQFF. The full variable domain, in which reference TRBV7-8 and TRBJ2-1 provide the parts outside the CDR3, is GAGVSQSPRYKVAKRGQDVALRCDPISGHVSLFWYQQALGQGPEFLTYFQNEAQLDKSGLPSDRFFAERPEGSVSTLKIQRTQQEDSAVYLCASSSRDRDTYNEQFFGPGTRLTVL.

The chain combines TRBV27 with TRBJ1-5; D unresolved. CDR3 size: 13 residues. In germline, CDR1 is MNHEY, CDR2 SMNVEV (reference sequence). V lost 6 bases and J 4 bases, leaving 10 bases between the germline ends. The CDR3 loop reads CASRLSYNQPQHF. The CDR3 DNA is TGTGCCAGCAGACTGTCTTATAATCAGCCCCAGCATTTT.

This clone was seen more than once but under ten times. The CDR3 loop reads CASSIRAGTPLSNQPQHF. CDR3 bases: TGTGCCAGTAGTATAAGGGCAGGGACACCATTAAGCAATCAGCCCCAGCATTTT. J is TRBJ1-5 and V is TRBV19, with D perhaps matching TRBD1 (6 bases). Germline CDR1 LNHDA, CDR2 SQIVND (reference sequence). CDR3 size: 18 residues. V was trimmed by 2 bases and J by 1 base, leaving 18 bases between them.

The chain recombines TRBV18 with TRBJ2-2; maybe TRBD2 (5 bases). Trimming removed 3 bases from V and 3 bases from J, with 17 bases in between. This CDR3 is 17 amino acids long. Germline V gene sequence: CDR1 KGHSH, CDR2 LQKENI. The CDR3: CASSPDRTPHYTGELFF. CDR3 DNA: TGTGCCAGCTCACCCGATAGGACTCCCCATTACACCGGGGAGCTGTTTTTT.

This rearrangement joins TRBV4-1 to TRBJ2-2; maybe TRBD1 (5 bases). The CDR3 consists of 13 residues. Trimming stripped 2 bases from V and 13 bases from J, with 14 bases between. Germline V gene lookup returns CDR1 MGHRA and CDR2 YSYEKL. The CDR3 DNA is TGCGCCAGCAGCCAAACTCCAGGGATGGGGCTGTTTTTT. Residues: CASSQTPGMGLFF.

This rearrangement joins TRBV9 to TRBJ2-5, with 11 bases lining up with TRBD2. The CDR3 totals 16 residues. The germline CDR1 and CDR2 sequences are SGDLS and YYNGEE. After removal of 0 bases from V and 9 bases from J, the junction contained 10 bases not matched to a gene. CDR3 region: CASSVGLAGTPRAQYF. DNA for the CDR3: TGTGCCAGCAGCGTAGGACTAGCGGGGACCCCCAGGGCCCAGTACTTC.